This T cell receptor (beta chain) originates from a study of graft-versus-host responses after intestinal transplantation. The count of this clone is one. Its antigen is unidentified. At one end the junction does not follow the germline gene, possibly because of a read error. The assay was immunoSEQ multiplex PCR, and TCRdb's table has in-frame clones only and misses some. Of more than 65,000 clones listed, approximately 90% are singletons. This CDR3 has 17 residues. Per germline, CDR1 MGHRA and CDR2 YSYEKL. Sequenced here: unstimulated CD8+ T cells sorted from spleen or lymph node cells, sampled before transplant. This chain links TRBV4-1 with TRBJ2-3; 12 bases agree with TRBD1. The clonotype originates from a human donor who was the organ donor for an intestinal transplant. CDR3 coding DNA: TGCGCCAGCGGCCAAGTCGGGGGACAGGGGGCGCCAGATACGCAGTATTTT. Its translation: CASGQVGGQGAPDTQYF.